Listed below are T cell receptor beta chains from one sample, sequenced in a study of blood T cell repertoires in COVID-19. Assay used: immunoSEQ multiplex PCR; TCRdb lists only in-frame clones, some missing. The repertoire holds 180,000 or so clones, with approximately 80% as singletons. Material for sequencing was peripheral blood. Receptors originate from a woman aged 35 to 49 with COVID-19, enrolled during active disease. CDR3s include the opening cysteine and the closing phenylalanine or tryptophan. A D gene is named only where the DNA matches it firmly. Size is stated for part of the rows, as once, few or many counts, or as a class when the clone is expanded.

>TRBV28|TRBJ1-2|.|.
TGTGCCAGCAGTTCCGAGGGTTATGGCTACACCTTC
CASSSEGYGYTF
>TRBV18|TRBJ1-1|TRBD1|once
TGTGCCAGCTCACCCGGCGGACAGGGAGGTCGCACTGAAGCTTTCTTT
CASSPGGQGGRTEAFF
>TRBV18|TRBJ2-1|TRBD2|few
TGTGCCAGCTCACTGTCTAGCGGGAGTACCAATGAGCAGTTCTTC
CASSLSSGSTNEQFF
>TRBV6-5|TRBJ1-2|.|.
TGTGCCAGCAGTTCCCGGGGGGGGATCCCCTATGGCTACACCTTC
CASSSRGGIPYGYTF
>TRBV6-4|TRBJ1-1|.|.
TGTGCCAGCAGTGTGAGCATTAACACTGAAGCTTTCTTT
CASSVSINTEAFF
>TRBV6-5|TRBJ2-7|TRBD2|.
TGTGCCAGCAGTTACTCCCCTAGCGGGACCTACGAGCAGTACTTC
CASSYSPSGTYEQYF
>TRBV11-2|TRBJ2-7|.|.
TGTGCCAGCAGCCGTCTCTACGAGCAGTACTTC
CASSRLYEQYF
>TRBV14|TRBJ1-1|.|few
TGTGCCAGCAGCCCATTCCCAAGGAGCACTGAAGCTTTCTTT
CASSPFPRSTEAFF
>TRBV5-4|TRBJ2-7|.|.
TGTGCCAGCAGCTTGTTGGAGTACGTAAGCTACGAGCAGTACTTC
CASSLLEYVSYEQYF
>TRBV7-6|TRBJ1-2|TRBD1|.
TGTGCCAGCAGCTTAGTCCCGGGACAGGGGGGCCTTAACTATGGCTACACCTTC
CASSLVPGQGGLNYGYTF
>TRBV7-6|TRBJ2-7|TRBD1|.
TGTGCCAGCAGCTTAGCCGGGTCAGGGGGAGCTCCCTACGAGCAGTACTTC
CASSLAGSGGAPYEQYF
>TRBV6-5|TRBJ2-7|.|.
TGTGCCAGCAGTTACTCGAGTGCGGACAGCTCCTACGAGCAGTACTTC
CASSYSSADSSYEQYF
>TRBV6-5|TRBJ1-4|.|.
TGTGCCAGCGGGCACGCCAAGGAAAAACTGTTTTTT
CASGHAKEKLFF
>TRBV19|TRBJ2-2|.|.
TGTGCCAGTAACCCGGGGGGGGGACAGTACACCGGGGAGCTGTTTTTT
CASNPGGGQYTGELFF
>TRBV4-1|TRBJ2-1|.|few
TGCGCCAGCAAGAGGGGGAGCAATGAGCAGTTCTTC
CASKRGSNEQFF
>TRBV10-1|TRBJ2-2|.|.
TGCGCCAGCGGTCCGGCAGGGACCGGGGAGCTGTTTTTT
CASGPAGTGELFF
>TRBV6-1|TRBJ2-5|.|.
TGTGCCAGCAGTGAAATCGCAGGGGTAGAGACCCAGTACTTC
CASSEIAGVETQYF
>TRBV27|TRBJ2-1|.|.
TGTGCCAGCAGTTTACGGGTCTACAATGAGCAGTTCTTC
CASSLRVYNEQFF
>TRBV10-2|TRBJ1-2|TRBD1|.
TGCGCCAGCAGTCCGACAGGGGAATATGGCTACACCTTC
CASSPTGEYGYTF
>TRBV7-8|TRBJ1-4|.|.
TGTGCCAGCAGCTCCCGCAGGGGTAATGAAAAACTGTTTTTT
CASSSRRGNEKLFF
>TRBV6-5|TRBJ1-1|TRBD1|.
TGTGCCAGCAGGGGACAGGCCAGAGAAAGGGCTGAAGCTTTCTTT
CASRGQARERAEAFF
>TRBV18|TRBJ2-3|TRBD2|.
TGTGCCAGCTCACTAGCGGGGGGGATTGGCACAGATACGCAGTATTTT
CASSLAGGIGTDTQYF
>TRBV7-9|TRBJ1-4|.|.
TGTGCCAGCAGCTCCCTGCAGGAAAAACTGTTTTTT
CASSSLQEKLFF
>TRBV3-1/TRBV3-2|TRBJ2-5|TRBD2|.
TGTGCCAGCAGCCCGCTAGCGGGAGAGACCCAGTACTTC
CASSPLAGETQYF
>TRBV10-1|TRBJ2-3|TRBD2|.
TGCGCCAGCAGTGAGCGTGGACTAGCGGGAGCAGATACGCAGTATTTT
CASSERGLAGADTQYF
>TRBV19|TRBJ1-4|TRBD1|.
TGTGCCAGTAGTATAGTGTTCCGACAGGGATCTAATGAAAAACTGTTTTTT
CASSIVFRQGSNEKLFF
>TRBV3-1/TRBV3-2|TRBJ2-7|.|.
TGTGCCAGCAGCGATACCCCAGGTGGGCGCGAGCAGTACTTC
CASSDTPGGREQYF
>TRBV5-4|TRBJ2-7|.|.
TGTGCCAGCAGCCCGCAGGGGGGCGAGCAGTACTTC
CASSPQGGEQYF
>TRBV19|TRBJ2-3|.|.
TGTGCCAGTAGTATGGGCAGCACAGATACGCAGTATTTT
CASSMGSTDTQYF
>TRBV11-2|TRBJ1-1|TRBD1|.
TGTGCCAGCAGGGGACAGGGAAGGGCTGAAGCTTTCTTT
CASRGQGRAEAFF
>TRBV18|TRBJ1-1|TRBD1|.
TGTGCCAGCTCACCGGGACAGGCCTTGAACACTGAAGCTTTCTTT
CASSPGQALNTEAFF
>TRBV19|TRBJ1-2|.|medium-sized
TGTGCCAGTAGTATAGATTGGGGGCGAAATGGCTACACCTTC
CASSIDWGRNGYTF
>TRBV9|TRBJ2-1|.|.
TGTGCCAGCAGCGCTTCCCTTAGCTCCTACAATGAGCAGTTCTTC
CASSASLSSYNEQFF
>TRBV19|TRBJ2-7|.|.
TGTGCCAGTAGTATAGAGCACAGGTTACACTACGAGCAGTACTTC
CASSIEHRLHYEQYF
>TRBV5-1|TRBJ1-2|.|once
TGCGCCAGCAGCTCCCGGGGAAACTATGGCTACACCTTC
CASSSRGNYGYTF
>TRBV7-9|TRBJ1-3|.|.
TGTGCCAGCAGCTTTCCGGGTTACTCTGGAAACACCATATATTTT
CASSFPGYSGNTIYF
>TRBV2|TRBJ1-1|.|.
TGTGCCAACGGACAGACCCCTATGAACACTGAAGCTTTCTTT
CANGQTPMNTEAFF
>TRBV3-1/TRBV3-2|TRBJ2-7|TRBD2|.
TGTGCCAGCAGCCACCAGGGAGGGTCCTACGAGCAGTACTTC
CASSHQGGSYEQYF
>TRBV3-1/TRBV3-2|TRBJ1-1|.|.
TGTGCCAGCAGCCACCGATCGACAGGGAACACTGAAGCTTTCTTT
CASSHRSTGNTEAFF
>TRBV5-1|TRBJ2-4|.|.
TGCGCCAGCAGCTTGGGGGGGCCCAAAAACATTCAGTACTTC
CASSLGGPKNIQYF
>TRBV18|TRBJ1-5|.|.
TGTGCCAGCTCAGGAGGCCCCGCTACCAATCAGCCCCAGCATTTT
CASSGGPATNQPQHF
>TRBV19|TRBJ2-2|TRBD2|.
TGTGCCAGTAGCCAAACCGGGACTAGATCCACCGGGGAGCTGTTTTTT
CASSQTGTRSTGELFF
>TRBV4-1|TRBJ2-2|TRBD2|.
TGCGCCAGCAGCCAGGGCGCGGGGGGGCCGTTCCCCGGGGAGCTGTTTTTT
CASSQGAGGPFPGELFF
>TRBV5-1|TRBJ1-2|TRBD1|few
TGCGCCAGCAGCCCAGGGGGCCCGGGAGGCTACACCTTC
CASSPGGPGGYTF
>TRBV28|TRBJ2-7|.|.
TGTGCCAGCAGTTTTTCCGGCGGGCAGTACTTC
CASSFSGGQYF
>TRBV28|TRBJ1-5|TRBD1|.
TGTGCCAGCAGAAGTGGACAGGGTGGCAATCAGCCCCAGCATTTT
CASRSGQGGNQPQHF
>TRBV27|TRBJ1-2|.|many
TGTGCCAGCAGCCGAGCAGGGGAAGACTATGGCTACACCTTC
CASSRAGEDYGYTF
>TRBV10-2|TRBJ2-2|TRBD2|.
TGCGCCAGCAGTCCTAGCGGGAGGGCCAGCGGGGAGCTGTTTTTT
CASSPSGRASGELFF
>TRBV28|TRBJ1-2|.|.
TGTGCCAGCAGTCCGAGGGCTAGTGGCTATGGCTACACCTTC
CASSPRASGYGYTF
>TRBV5-8|TRBJ1-5|.|.
TGTGCCAGCAGCTCGGGACTCTGGGGCCAGCCCCAGCATTTT
CASSSGLWGQPQHF
>TRBV19|TRBJ2-7|TRBD1|.
TGTGCCGTGGAGGGGGACAGGGGTACCTACGAGCAGTACTTC
CAVEGDRGTYEQYF
>TRBV4-1|TRBJ2-7|TRBD2|.
TGCGCCAGCAGCCAGATACTTAGCGGGGGGCTCTACGAGCAGTACTTC
CASSQILSGGLYEQYF
>TRBV5-1|TRBJ1-2|TRBD1|once
TGCGCCAGCAGCTTGGGACAGGGAGGTTTCTATGGCTACACCTTC
CASSLGQGGFYGYTF
>TRBV5-1|TRBJ1-1|.|.
TGCGCCAGCAGCTTACTGGACTACGGGAACACTGAAGCTTTCTTT
CASSLLDYGNTEAFF
>TRBV18|TRBJ2-7|TRBD1|.
TGTGCCAGCTCGCCGGACAGGGACAACGAGCAGTACTTC
CASSPDRDNEQYF
>TRBV3-1/TRBV3-2|TRBJ1-1|.|.
TGTGCCAGCAGTTTTAGGGGTAACACTGAAGCTTTCTTT
CASSFRGNTEAFF
>TRBV7-9|TRBJ2-5|.|.
TGTGCCAGCAGGAAAGCGGGTCAAGAGACCCAGTACTTC
CASRKAGQETQYF
>TRBV18|TRBJ1-5|.|.
TGTGCCAGCTCGGATCTAGTCAATCAGCCCCAGCATTTT
CASSDLVNQPQHF
>TRBV6-4|TRBJ2-1|TRBD2|few
TGTGCCAGCAGTGATTTAGCGGGAGGGAATGAGCAGTTCTTC
CASSDLAGGNEQFF